This T cell receptor (beta chain) was sequenced in a study of post-analysis software for immune sequencing data. Findings and limits, study-wide: Patients had higher frequencies than controls of roughly five TRBV segments, including TRBV5-6, TRBV5-1 and TRBV20-1.

Unique molecular identifiers were carried by the TCR beta cDNA libraries. A single record per CDR3 protein comes from TCRdb applying MiXCR to the PCR reads. The sample records roughly 620,000 distinct CDR3 sequences, 44% being singletons. This CDR3 has 15 residues. The germline CDR1 and CDR2 sequences are SGHTA and FQGNSA. Trimming removed 7 bases from V and 0 bases from J, with 16 bases in between. This clonotype was detected many times. What it recognizes is unknown. This clonotype was obtained from a girl aged 5 to 17 with multiple sclerosis. The chain couples TRBV7-2 to TRBJ2-7, with D maybe TRBD2 (7 bases). What was sequenced was blood. DNA for the CDR3: TGTGCCAGCACCCCGTCCGGGGGGCTCTCCTACGAGCAGTACTTC. Protein: CASTPSGGLSYEQYF.